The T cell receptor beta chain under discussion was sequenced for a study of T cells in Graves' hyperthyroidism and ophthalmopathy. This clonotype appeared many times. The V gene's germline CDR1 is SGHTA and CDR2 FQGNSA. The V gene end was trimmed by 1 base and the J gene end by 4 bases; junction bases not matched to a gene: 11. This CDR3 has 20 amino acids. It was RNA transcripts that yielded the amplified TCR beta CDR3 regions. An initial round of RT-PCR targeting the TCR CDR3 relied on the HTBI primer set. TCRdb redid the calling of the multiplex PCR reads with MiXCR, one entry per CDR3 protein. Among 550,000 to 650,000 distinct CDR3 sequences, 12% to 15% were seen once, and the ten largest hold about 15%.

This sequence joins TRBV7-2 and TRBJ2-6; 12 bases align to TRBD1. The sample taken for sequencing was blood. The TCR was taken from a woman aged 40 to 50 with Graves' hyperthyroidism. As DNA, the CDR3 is TGTGCCAGCAGCTTAGTGAGGTCCGGGACAGGGGGCACCGGGGCCAACGTCCTGACTTTC. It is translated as CASSLVRSGTGGTGANVLTF.